A selection of T cell receptor beta chains follows, all from one sample in a study of sequential checkpoint blockade in melanoma. Sequencing was performed with immunoSEQ multiplex PCR; in TCRdb, only in-frame clones are kept and a portion is missing. The sample includes approximately 8,800 clones, just under 60% seen only once; the top ten take just over 40%. Material: CD8+ T cells sorted from blood (inferred from file names), obtained from a patient given nivolumab and ipilimumab in sequence. These TCRs come from a human donor with melanoma. Both conserved end residues are part of each CDR3. A D gene is named only where the DNA matches it firmly. Size is stated for part of the rows, as once, few or many counts, or as a class when the clone is expanded.

j_call clone_size d_call v_call cdr3_aa cdr3_nt
TRBJ1-2 NA TRBD1 TRBV2 CARQATGDRGYTF TGTGCCAGACAGGCGACAGGGGATCGCGGCTACACCTTC
TRBJ2-7 NA TRBD1 TRBV5-1 CASSQDRAYYEQYF TGCGCCAGCAGCCAGGACAGGGCCTACTACGAGCAGTACTTC
TRBJ2-1 NA TRBD2 TRBV4-3 CASSLEAGLWRGDEQFF TGCGCCAGCAGCCTAGAGGCTGGGCTCTGGCGGGGGGATGAGCAGTTCTTC
TRBJ2-3 NA NA TRBV7-2 CASSLAGAFDTQYF TGTGCCAGCAGCTTAGCGGGGGCGTTTGATACGCAGTATTTT
TRBJ2-7 NA TRBD2 TRBV4-1 CASSLRLAVTYEQYF TGCGCCAGCAGCCTCCGACTAGCGGTAACCTACGAGCAGTACTTC
TRBJ1-2 NA NA TRBV9 CASSVDQQHHGYTF TGTGCCAGCAGCGTAGACCAACAGCATCATGGCTACACCTTC
TRBJ1-2 NA TRBD1 TRBV18 CASSPRWDRVEGYTF TGTGCCAGCTCACCACGATGGGACAGGGTTGAAGGCTACACCTTC
TRBJ2-1 NA TRBD2 TRBV7-9 CVSSISGGPPNEQFF TGTGTCAGCAGCATTAGCGGGGGCCCCCCCAATGAGCAGTTCTTC
TRBJ2-7 NA NA TRBV27 CASSPSSAYGQYF TGTGCCAGCAGTCCAAGTTCCGCCTACGGGCAGTACTTC
TRBJ2-3 few TRBD2 TRBV11-2 CASSTGTSGGSDTQYF TGTGCCAGCAGCACCGGGACTAGCGGGGGTTCAGATACGCAGTATTTT
TRBJ2-7 NA NA TRBV12-5 CASGSGVFSYEQYF TGTGCTAGTGGTTCAGGGGTCTTCTCCTACGAGCAGTACTTC
TRBJ2-6 NA NA TRBV5-6 CASSSQYSGANVLTF TGTGCCAGCAGCTCACAATACTCTGGGGCCAACGTCCTGACTTTC